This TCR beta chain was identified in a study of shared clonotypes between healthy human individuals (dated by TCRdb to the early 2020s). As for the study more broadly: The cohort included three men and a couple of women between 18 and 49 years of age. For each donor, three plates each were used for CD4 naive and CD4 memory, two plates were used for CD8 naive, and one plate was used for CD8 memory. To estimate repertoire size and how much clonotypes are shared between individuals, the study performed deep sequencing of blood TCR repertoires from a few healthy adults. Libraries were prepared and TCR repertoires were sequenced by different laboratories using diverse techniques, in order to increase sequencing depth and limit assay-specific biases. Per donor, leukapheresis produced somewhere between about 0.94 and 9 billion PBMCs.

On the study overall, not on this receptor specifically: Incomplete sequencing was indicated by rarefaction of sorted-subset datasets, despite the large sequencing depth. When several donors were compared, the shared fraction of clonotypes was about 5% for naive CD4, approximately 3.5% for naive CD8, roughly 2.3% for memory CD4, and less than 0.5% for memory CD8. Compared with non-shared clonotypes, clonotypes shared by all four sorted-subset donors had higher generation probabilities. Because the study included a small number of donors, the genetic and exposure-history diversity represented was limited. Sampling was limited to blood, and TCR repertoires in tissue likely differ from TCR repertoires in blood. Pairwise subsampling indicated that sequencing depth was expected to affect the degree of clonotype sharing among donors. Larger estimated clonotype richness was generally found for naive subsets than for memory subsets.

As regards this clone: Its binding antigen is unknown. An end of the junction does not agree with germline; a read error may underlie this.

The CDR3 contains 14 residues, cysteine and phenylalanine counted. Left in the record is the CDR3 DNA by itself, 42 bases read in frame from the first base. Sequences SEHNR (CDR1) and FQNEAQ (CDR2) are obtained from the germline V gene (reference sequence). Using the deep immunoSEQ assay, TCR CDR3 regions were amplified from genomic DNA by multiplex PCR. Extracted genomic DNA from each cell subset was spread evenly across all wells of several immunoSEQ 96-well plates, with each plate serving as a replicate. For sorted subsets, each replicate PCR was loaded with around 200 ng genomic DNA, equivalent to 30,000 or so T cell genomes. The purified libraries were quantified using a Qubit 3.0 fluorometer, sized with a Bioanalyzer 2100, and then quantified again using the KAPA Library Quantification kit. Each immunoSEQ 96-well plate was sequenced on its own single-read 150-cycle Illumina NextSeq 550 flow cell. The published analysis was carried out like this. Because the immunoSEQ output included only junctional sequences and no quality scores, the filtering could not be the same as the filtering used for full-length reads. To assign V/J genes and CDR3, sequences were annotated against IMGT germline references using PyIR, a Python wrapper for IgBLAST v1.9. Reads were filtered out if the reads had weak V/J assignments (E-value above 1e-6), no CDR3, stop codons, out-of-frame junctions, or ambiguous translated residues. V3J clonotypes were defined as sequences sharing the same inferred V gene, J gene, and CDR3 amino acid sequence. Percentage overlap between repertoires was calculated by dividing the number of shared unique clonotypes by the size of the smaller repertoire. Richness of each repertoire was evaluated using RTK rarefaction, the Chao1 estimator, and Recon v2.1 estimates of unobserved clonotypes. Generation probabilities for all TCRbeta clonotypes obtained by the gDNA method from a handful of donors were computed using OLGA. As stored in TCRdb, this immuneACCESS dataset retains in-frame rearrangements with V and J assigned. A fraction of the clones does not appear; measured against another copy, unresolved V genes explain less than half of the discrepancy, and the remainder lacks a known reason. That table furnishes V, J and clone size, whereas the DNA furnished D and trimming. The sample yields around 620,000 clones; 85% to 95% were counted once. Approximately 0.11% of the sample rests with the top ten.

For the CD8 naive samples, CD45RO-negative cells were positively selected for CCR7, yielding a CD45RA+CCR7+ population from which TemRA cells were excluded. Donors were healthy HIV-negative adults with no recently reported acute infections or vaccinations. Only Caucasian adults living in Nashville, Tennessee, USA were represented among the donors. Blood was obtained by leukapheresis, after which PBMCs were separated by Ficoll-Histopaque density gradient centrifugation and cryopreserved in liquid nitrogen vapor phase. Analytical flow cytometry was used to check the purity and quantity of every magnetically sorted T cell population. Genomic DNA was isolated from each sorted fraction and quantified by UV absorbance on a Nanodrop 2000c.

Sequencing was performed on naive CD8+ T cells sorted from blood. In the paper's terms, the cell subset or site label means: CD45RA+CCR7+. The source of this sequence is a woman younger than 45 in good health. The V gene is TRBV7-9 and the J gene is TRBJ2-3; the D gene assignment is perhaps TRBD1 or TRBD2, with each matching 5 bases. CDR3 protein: CANSPGRLTDTQYF. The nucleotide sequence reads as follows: TGTGCCAACAGCCCGGGACGGCTCACAGATACGCAGTATTTT.